This is a list of T cell receptor beta chains from one sample in a study of blood T cell repertoires in COVID-19. Sequencing used immunoSEQ multiplex PCR; TCRdb keeps in-frame clones, though not all of them. Seen here are 180,000 or so clones, roughly 88% observed once, and the top ten hold 4.5% to 7%. The sequenced sample was PBMCs or T cells enriched from blood (not recorded which). The origin of the receptors is a man in his forties or fifties with acute COVID-19. Both conserved end residues are part of each CDR3. Fields, in order: V gene, clone size, J gene, D gene, CDR3 protein. D genes are given only for firm matches. Clone size is stated in some rows and not others, as once, few, many or a class when expanded.

v_gene: TRBV28
abundance: NA
j_gene: TRBJ1-5
d_gene: TRBD1
CDR3aa: CASSPTGVTNQPQHF

v_gene: TRBV28
abundance: NA
j_gene: TRBJ2-7
d_gene: TRBD1
CDR3aa: CASRPRDRGAHEQYF

v_gene: TRBV29-1
abundance: NA
j_gene: TRBJ1-1
d_gene: TRBD1
CDR3aa: CSGGGQANTEAFF

v_gene: TRBV27
abundance: NA
j_gene: TRBJ2-3
d_gene: NA
CDR3aa: CASSFRTASTDTQYF

v_gene: TRBV10-1
abundance: NA
j_gene: TRBJ1-1
d_gene: NA
CDR3aa: CASSDPTGIAFF

v_gene: TRBV28
abundance: NA
j_gene: TRBJ1-2
d_gene: TRBD1
CDR3aa: CASNQGQGSYGYTF

v_gene: TRBV6-5
abundance: few
j_gene: TRBJ1-2
d_gene: TRBD1
CDR3aa: CASSQSRDRPYGYTF

v_gene: TRBV19
abundance: once
j_gene: TRBJ1-1
d_gene: NA
CDR3aa: CASSIGTNTEAFF

v_gene: TRBV4-1
abundance: NA
j_gene: TRBJ2-7
d_gene: NA
CDR3aa: CASSQERGLARVEQYF

v_gene: TRBV28
abundance: NA
j_gene: TRBJ2-1
d_gene: TRBD1
CDR3aa: CASTGVNYNEQFF

v_gene: TRBV4-3
abundance: NA
j_gene: TRBJ2-4
d_gene: NA
CDR3aa: CASSGQDYKNIQYF

v_gene: TRBV2
abundance: NA
j_gene: TRBJ2-1
d_gene: NA
CDR3aa: CAGVTDLASEQFF

v_gene: TRBV27
abundance: NA
j_gene: TRBJ1-2
d_gene: NA
CDR3aa: CASSFRTNADGYTF

v_gene: TRBV6-1
abundance: NA
j_gene: TRBJ2-2
d_gene: TRBD1
CDR3aa: CASSGLGTGEAGELFF

v_gene: TRBV24-1
abundance: few
j_gene: TRBJ1-2
d_gene: TRBD1
CDR3aa: CATSDLSGGDGYTF

v_gene: TRBV28
abundance: NA
j_gene: TRBJ1-1
d_gene: TRBD1
CDR3aa: CASSFLTGGTEAFF

v_gene: TRBV5-1
abundance: NA
j_gene: TRBJ2-3
d_gene: NA
CDR3aa: CASQTGASDTQYF

v_gene: TRBV29-1
abundance: NA
j_gene: TRBJ2-7
d_gene: TRBD2
CDR3aa: CSALGGFSYEQYF

v_gene: TRBV7-9
abundance: NA
j_gene: TRBJ2-1
d_gene: TRBD2
CDR3aa: CASRRPGLAGGREQFF

v_gene: TRBV6-2/TRBV6-3
abundance: few
j_gene: TRBJ1-5
d_gene: NA
CDR3aa: CASSYSRVESQPQHF